This T cell receptor (beta chain) was recovered during a study of T cell repertoires in cytomegalovirus infection. Overall study: Public TCR beta signatures provided an indication of both CMV infection and a matching HLA type.

Germline V gives CDR1 SGHVS, CDR2 FQNEAQ. The V and J ends lost 5 bases and 2 bases, in that order; junction bases with no gene match: 7. The CDR3 runs to 15 residues. This clonotype was counted at least ten times. Antigen: not known. TCRdb called the reads again in MiXCR, with one record for every CDR3 protein. The data show a few hundred thousand distinct CDR3 sequences, more than 15% seen once. Study results and caveats: In two of eight donors, the top clonotype was HLA-C-restricted CMV-specific. The study identified carriers of CMV plus the relevant HLA from cumulative public TCR beta family frequency.

Sequenced material: CD8+ T cells from PBMCs. The TCR was taken from a human donor in good health (CMV status not recorded). Some clones in this sample may be carry-over from other donors' samples. The V and J genes are TRBV7-8 and TRBJ2-5; 8 bases line up with TRBD1. The CDR3 sequence: CASSPTQGAQETQYF. In DNA, the CDR3 is TGTGCCAGCAGCCCCACCCAGGGGGCACAAGAGACCCAGTACTTC.